This T cell receptor beta chain was profiled in a study of blood T cell repertoires in COVID-19. Study overall: Samples taken during acute and convalescent COVID-19 were collected in the United States, Italy and Spain.

Per the original methods: Reference gene primer amplification gave nucleated cell count estimates. Some clones are missing from TCRdb's copy, which holds only in-frame ones; the method was immunoSEQ multiplex PCR. V, J and clone size are those of that table, while D and trimming were read from the DNA. The sample records about 110,000 clones, less than 90% being singletons. The TCR sequence derives from a man between 45 and 60 years old with acute or convalescent COVID-19. Sequencing was done on a sample of peripheral blood.

CDR3 nucleotide sequence: TGTGCCAGCAGTTCACAGGGAGGGGATTCGGCCGGGGAGCTGTTTTTT. Translating it yields CASSSQGGDSAGELFF. The rearrangement joins TRBV7-6 to TRBJ2-2; possible D gene TRBD2, 7 bases. The CDR3 sequence is 16 residues long. CDR1 is SGHVS, CDR2 FNYEAQ, per germline. V lost 6 bases and J lost 6, with 20 bases in between.